Detailed here is one T cell receptor (beta chain). Antigen specificity is unknown. The data were taken from a study of T cells expressing NK-cell markers. The overall study: There were seven HCMV-seropositive donors and one seronegative donor among the eight sequenced. Study results and caveats: Researchers report these clonotypes also headed the CD3+CD56-NKG2C+ fraction in four donors.

CDR3 length equals 16 residues. Germline values: CDR1 SGHTA, CDR2 FQGNSA. TCRdb re-called the 5' RACE reads; every CDR3 protein appears as one record, without DNA. Listed are a few hundred thousand distinct CDR3 sequences; about 0.39% falls within the top ten. Material for sequencing was blood T cells: a sorted CD56 or NKG2C T cell subset, CD4+ or CD8+ T cells, or bulk PBMC T cells (not recorded which). This receptor was identified in a man aged 18 to 29 in good health. The genes are TRBV7-2 and TRBJ2-3; TCRdb indicates TRBD2, and absent DNA this call remains unverified. CDR3 sequence reads: CASSLMGLAVRDTQYF.